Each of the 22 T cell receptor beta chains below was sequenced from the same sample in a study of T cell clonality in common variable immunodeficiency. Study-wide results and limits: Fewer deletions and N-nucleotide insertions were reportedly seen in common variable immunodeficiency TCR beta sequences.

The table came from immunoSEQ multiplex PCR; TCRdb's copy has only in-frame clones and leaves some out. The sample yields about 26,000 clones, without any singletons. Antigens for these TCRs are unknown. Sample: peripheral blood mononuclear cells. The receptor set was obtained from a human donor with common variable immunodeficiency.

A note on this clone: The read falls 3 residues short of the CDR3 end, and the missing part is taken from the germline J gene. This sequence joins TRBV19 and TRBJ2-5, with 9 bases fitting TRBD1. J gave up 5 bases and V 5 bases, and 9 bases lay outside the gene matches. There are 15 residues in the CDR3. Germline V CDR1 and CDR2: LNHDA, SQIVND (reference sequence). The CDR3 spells CASSPRTGAGETQYF. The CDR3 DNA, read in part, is TGTGCCAGTAGTCCACGGACAGGGGCGGGGGAGACC.

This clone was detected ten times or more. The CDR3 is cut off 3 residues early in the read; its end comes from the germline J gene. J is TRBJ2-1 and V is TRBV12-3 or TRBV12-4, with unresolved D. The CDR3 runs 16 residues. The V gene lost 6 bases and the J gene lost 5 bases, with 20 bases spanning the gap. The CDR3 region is CASSSPYQANNNEQFF. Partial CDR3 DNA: TGTGCCAGCAGCTCCCCGTATCAGGCAAATAACAATGAG.

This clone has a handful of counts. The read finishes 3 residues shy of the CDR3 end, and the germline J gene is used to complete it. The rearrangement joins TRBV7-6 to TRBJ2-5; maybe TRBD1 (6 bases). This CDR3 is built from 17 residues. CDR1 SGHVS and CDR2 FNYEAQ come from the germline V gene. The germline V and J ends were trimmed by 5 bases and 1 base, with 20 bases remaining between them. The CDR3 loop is CASSRAPGDKFQETQYF. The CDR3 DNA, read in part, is TGTGCCAGCAGCCGAGCGCCCGGGGACAAATTCCAAGAGACC.

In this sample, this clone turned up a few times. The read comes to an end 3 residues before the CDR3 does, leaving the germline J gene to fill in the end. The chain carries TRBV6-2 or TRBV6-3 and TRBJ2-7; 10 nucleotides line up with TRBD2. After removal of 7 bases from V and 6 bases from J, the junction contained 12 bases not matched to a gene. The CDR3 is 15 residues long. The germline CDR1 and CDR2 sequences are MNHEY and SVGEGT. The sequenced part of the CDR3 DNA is TGTGCCAGCACCCCCGGTAGCGGGGGGCCAAGCGAG. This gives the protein CASTPGSGGPSE. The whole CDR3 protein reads CASTPGSGGPSEQYF.

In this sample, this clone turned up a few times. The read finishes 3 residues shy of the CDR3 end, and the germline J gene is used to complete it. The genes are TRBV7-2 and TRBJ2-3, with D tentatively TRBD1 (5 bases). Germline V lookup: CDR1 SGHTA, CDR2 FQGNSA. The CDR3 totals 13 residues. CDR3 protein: CASSLSTSGTQYF. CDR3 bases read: TGTGCCAGCAGCTTATCGACGTCAGGGACG.

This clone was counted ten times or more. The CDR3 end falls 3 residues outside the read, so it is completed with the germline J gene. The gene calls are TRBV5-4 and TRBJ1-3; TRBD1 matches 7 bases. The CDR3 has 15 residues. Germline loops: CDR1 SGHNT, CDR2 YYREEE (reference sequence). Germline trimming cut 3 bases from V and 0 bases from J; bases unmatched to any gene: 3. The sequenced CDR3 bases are TGTGCCAGCAGCTCCGGACAGGCCTCTGGAAACACC. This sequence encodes CASSSGQASGNT. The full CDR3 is CASSSGQASGNTIYF.

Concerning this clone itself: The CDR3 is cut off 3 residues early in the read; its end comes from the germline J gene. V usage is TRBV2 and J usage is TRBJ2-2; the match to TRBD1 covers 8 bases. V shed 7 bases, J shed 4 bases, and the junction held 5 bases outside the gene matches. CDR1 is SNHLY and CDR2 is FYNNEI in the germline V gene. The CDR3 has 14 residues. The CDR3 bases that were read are TGTGCCAGCAAGGTCACAGGGGGCACCGGGGAG. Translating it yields CASKVTGGTGE. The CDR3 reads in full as CASKVTGGTGELFF.

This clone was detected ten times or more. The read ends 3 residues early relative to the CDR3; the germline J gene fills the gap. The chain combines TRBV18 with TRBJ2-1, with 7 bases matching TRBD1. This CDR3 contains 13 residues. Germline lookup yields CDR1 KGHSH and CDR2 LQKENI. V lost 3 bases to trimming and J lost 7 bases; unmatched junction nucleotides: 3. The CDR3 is CASSPTGTNEQFF. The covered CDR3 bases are TGTGCCAGCTCACCGACAGGGACGAATGAG. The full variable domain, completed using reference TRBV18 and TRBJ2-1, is NAGVMQNPRHLVRRRGQEARLRCSPMKGHSHVYWYRQLPEEGLKFMVYLQKENIIDESGMPKERFSAEFPKEGPSILRIQQVVRGDSAAYFCASSPTGTNEQFFGPGTRLTVL.

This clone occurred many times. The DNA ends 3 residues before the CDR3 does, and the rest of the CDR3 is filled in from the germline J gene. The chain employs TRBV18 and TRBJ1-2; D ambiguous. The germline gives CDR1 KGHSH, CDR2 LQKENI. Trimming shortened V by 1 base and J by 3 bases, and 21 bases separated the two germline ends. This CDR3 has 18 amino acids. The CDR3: CASSPRPVTAGGYYGYTF. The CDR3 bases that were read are TGTGCCAGCTCACCACGCCCGGTGACGGCCGGCGGATACTATGGC.

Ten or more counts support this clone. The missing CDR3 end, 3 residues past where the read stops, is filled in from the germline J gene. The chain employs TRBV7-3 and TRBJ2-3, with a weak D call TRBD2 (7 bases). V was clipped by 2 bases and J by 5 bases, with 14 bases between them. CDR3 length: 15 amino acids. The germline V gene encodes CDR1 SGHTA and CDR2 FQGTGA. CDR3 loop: CASSLGRGLRDTQYF. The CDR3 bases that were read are TGTGCCAGCAGCTTAGGGCGGGGGCTAAGAGATACG. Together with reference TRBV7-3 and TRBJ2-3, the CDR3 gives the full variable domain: GAGVSQTPSNKVTEKGKYVELRCDPISGHTALYWYRQSLGQGPEFLIYFQGTGAADDSGLPNDRFFAVRPEGSVSTLKIQRTERGDSAVYLCASSLGRGLRDTQYFGPGTRLTVL.

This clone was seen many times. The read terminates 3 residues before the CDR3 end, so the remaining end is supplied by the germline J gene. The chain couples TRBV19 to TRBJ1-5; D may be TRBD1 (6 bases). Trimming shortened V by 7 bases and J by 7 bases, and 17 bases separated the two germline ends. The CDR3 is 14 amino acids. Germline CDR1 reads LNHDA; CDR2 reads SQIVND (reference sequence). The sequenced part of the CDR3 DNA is TGTGCCAGTAATCCCTCAGGGGTAGGCCAGCCC. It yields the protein CASNPSGVGQP. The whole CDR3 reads CASNPSGVGQPQHF.

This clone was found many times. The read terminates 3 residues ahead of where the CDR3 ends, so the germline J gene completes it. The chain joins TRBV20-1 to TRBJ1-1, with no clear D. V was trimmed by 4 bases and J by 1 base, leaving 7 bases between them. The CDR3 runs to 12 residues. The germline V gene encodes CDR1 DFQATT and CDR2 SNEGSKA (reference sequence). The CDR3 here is CSAKTGNTEAFF. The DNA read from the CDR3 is TGCAGTGCTAAGACTGGGAACACTGAA.

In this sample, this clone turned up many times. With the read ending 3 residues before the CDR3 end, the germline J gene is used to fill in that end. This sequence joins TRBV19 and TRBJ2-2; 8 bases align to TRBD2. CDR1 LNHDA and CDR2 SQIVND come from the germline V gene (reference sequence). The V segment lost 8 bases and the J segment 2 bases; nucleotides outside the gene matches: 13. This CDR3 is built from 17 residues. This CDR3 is CASRSLGAGANTGELFF. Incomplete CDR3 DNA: TGTGCCAGTCGATCCCTAGGAGCGGGGGCTAACACCGGGGAG.

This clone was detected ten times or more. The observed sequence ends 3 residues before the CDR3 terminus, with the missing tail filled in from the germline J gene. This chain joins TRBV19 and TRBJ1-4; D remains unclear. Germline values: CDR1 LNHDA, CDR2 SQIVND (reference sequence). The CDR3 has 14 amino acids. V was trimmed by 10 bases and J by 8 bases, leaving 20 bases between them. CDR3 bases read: TGTGCCACCAAGGTGGCCTCGTCAAAGGAAAAA. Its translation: CATKVASSKEK. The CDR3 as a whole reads CATKVASSKEKLFF. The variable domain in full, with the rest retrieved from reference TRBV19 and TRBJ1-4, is DGGITQSPKYLFRKEGQNVTLSCEQNLNHDAMYWYRQDPGQGLRLIYYSQIVNDFQKGDIAEGYSVSREKKESFPLTVTSAQKNPTAFYLCATKVASSKEKLFFGSGTQLSVL.

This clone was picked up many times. CDR3 in amino acids: CAWSWGGNAFF. The CDR3 DNA, read in part, is TGTGCCTGGAGTTGGGGGGGTAAT. The chain links TRBV30 to TRBJ1-1; a weak D match, TRBD1 (5 bases). The DNA ends 3 residues before the CDR3 does, and the rest of the CDR3 is filled in from the germline J gene. The length of the CDR3 is 11 residues. The V gene's germline CDR1 is GTSNPN and CDR2 SVGIG (reference sequence).

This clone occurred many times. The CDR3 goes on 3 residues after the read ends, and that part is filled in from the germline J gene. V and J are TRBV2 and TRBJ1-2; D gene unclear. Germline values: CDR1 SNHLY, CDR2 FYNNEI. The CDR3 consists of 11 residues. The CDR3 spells CASTPVGGYTF. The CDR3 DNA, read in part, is TGTGCCAGCACTCCCGTTGGCGGC. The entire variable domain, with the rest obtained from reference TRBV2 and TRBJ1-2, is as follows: EPEVTQTPSHQVTQMGQEVILRCVPISNHLYFYWYRQILGQKVEFLVSFYNNEISEKSEIFDDQFSVERPDGSNFTLKIRSTKLEDSAMYFCASTPVGGYTFGSGTRLTVV.

CDR3 bases read: TGTGCCAGCAGCTTAGTTTTGCTAGCGCTGGAGACC. It encodes CASSLVLLALET. The full CDR3 protein is CASSLVLLALETQYF. This chain links TRBV7-2 with TRBJ2-5; tentatively, D is TRBD2 (6 bases). The CDR3 end is not reached by the read, which stops 3 residues before it; the germline J gene fills it in. The CDR3 extends over 15 amino acids. The germline V gene has CDR1 SGHTA and CDR2 FQGNSA. The V end was cut by 1 base, the J end by 5 bases, with 14 bases between.

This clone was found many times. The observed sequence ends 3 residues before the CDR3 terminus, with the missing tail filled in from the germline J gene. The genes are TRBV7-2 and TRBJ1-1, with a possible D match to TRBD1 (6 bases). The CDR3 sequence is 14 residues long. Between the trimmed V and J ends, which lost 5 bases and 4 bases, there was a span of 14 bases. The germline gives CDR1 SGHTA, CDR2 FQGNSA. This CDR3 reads CASSPRQASTEAFF. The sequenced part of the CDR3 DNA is TGTGCCAGCAGCCCTCGACAGGCTTCCACTGAA.

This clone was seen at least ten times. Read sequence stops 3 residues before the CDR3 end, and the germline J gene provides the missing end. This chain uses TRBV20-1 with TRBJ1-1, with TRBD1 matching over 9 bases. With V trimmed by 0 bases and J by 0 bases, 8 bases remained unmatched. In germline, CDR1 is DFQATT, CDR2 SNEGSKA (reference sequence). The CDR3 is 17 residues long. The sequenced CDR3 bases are TGCAGTGCTAGAGAAGGAAACAGGGGGCTAATGAACACTGAA. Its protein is CSAREGNRGLMNTE. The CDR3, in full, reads CSAREGNRGLMNTEAFF.

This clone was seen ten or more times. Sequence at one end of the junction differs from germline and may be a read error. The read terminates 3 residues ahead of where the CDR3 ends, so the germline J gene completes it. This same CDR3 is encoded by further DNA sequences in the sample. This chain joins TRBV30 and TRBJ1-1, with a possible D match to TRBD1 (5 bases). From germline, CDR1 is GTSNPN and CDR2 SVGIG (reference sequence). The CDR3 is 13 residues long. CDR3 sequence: CAWTGRLGTEAFF. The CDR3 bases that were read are TGTGCTTGGACGGGGAGGCTGGGGACTGAG.

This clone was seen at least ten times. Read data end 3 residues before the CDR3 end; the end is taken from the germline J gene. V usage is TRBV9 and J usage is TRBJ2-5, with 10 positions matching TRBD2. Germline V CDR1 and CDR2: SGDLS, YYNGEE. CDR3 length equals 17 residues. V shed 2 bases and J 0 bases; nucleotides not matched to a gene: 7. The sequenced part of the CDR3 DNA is TGTGCCAGCAGCGTCGTGCCTAGCGGGGGTCACCAAGAGACC. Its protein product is CASSVVPSGGHQET. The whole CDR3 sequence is CASSVVPSGGHQETQYF.

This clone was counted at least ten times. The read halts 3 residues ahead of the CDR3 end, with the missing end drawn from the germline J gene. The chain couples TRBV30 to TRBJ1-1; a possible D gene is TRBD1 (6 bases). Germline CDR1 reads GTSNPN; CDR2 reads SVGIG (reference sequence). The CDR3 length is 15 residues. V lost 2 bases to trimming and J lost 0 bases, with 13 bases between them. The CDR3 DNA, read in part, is TGTGCCTGGAGTTTCAGGGGCACTTTGAACACTGAA. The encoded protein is CAWSFRGTLNTE. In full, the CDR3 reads CAWSFRGTLNTEAFF.